The present TCR beta chain was sequenced within a study of blood T cell repertoires in COVID-19. As processed by the authors: Estimation of nucleated cell counts was performed using reference gene primer amplification. Method: immunoSEQ multiplex PCR; TCRdb's copy keeps in-frame clones and lacks some. That table gives V, J and clone size, and the DNA gave D and trimming. The data hold approximately 270,000 clones, with roughly nine tenths observed a single time. Germline V gene sequence: CDR1 LGHDT, CDR2 YNNKEL (reference sequence). Losses at the gene ends were 4 bases for V and 3 bases for J; bases not matched to a gene: 6. The CDR3 totals 15 residues. Participants' own reports of clinical history determined their cohort assignment. Two negative PCRs, clearance, or symptom resolution were required of recovered Cohort 3 donors.

The chain has TRBV3-1 (or the pseudogene TRBV3-2) and TRBJ2-1; TRBD2 agrees at 7 bases. Specimen: PBMCs or T cells enriched from blood (not recorded which). This clonotype was obtained from a woman between 55 and 75 years old who had recovered from COVID-19. CDR3 region: CASSPYLADYNEQFF. The CDR3 bases are TGTGCCAGCAGCCCCTACCTAGCGGACTACAATGAGCAGTTCTTC.